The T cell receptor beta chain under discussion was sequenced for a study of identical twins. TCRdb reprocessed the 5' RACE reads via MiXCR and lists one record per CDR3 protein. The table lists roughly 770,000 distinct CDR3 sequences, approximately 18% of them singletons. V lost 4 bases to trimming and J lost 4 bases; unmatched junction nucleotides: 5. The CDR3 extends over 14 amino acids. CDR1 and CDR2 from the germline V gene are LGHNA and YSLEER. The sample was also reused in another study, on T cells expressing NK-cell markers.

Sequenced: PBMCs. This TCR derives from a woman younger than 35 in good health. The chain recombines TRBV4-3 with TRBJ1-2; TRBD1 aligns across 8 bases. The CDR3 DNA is TGCGCCAGCAGCCCGGACAGGGATACCTATGGCTACACCTTC. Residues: CASSPDRDTYGYTF.